This T cell receptor beta chain was sequenced for a study of OX40 agonist ivuxolimab in advanced cancers. Study-level information: The study treated patients with ivuxolimab, an agonistic anti-OX40 (CD134) antibody.

General study findings and limits: Expanded clones tended on average to be more numerous among CD8+ T cells than CD4+.

Comments on this clone: What it binds is unknown.

Per the germline V gene, CDR1 is WNHNN and CDR2 is SYGVQD (reference sequence). Trimming removed 10 bases at V and 3 bases at J, with 16 bases between. CDR3 length: 13 residues. Method: immunoSEQ multiplex PCR; TCRdb's copy keeps in-frame clones and lacks some. The repertoire has about 38,000 clones, 80% to 90% of them found once; the top ten carry 40% to 55%. This clonotype was sampled from an adult with an advanced solid tumor such as melanoma, head and neck, liver or kidney cancer. The sample in question was CD4+ or CD8+ T cells sorted from blood, obtained in a trial of the OX40 agonist ivuxolimab. The chain combines TRBV10-1 with TRBJ2-7; D possibly matches TRBD1 or TRBD2 (6 bases each). The CDR3 DNA follows: TGCGCCATCATAGCACAGGGACTCTACGAGCAGTACTTC. Residues: CAIIAQGLYEQYF.